This record looks at one TCR beta chain sequence and its context. This clone occurred once. Which antigen it targets is not known. Per-nucleotide qualities are absent, and no much larger clonotype sits a single base away. Its CDR3 holds 14 amino acids, cysteine through phenylalanine. The entry retains the CDR3 DNA only, 42 bases that are in frame from base 1. CDR1 and CDR2, looked up from the germline V gene, are SGDLS and YYNGEE. V and J lose 1 base and 7 bases, and a span of 9 bases separates them. This record comes from a study of shared clonotypes between healthy human individuals (TCRdb year 2020). With regard to the full study: A couple of women and a few men aged 18 to 49 years were included in the cohort. The study deeply sequenced blood TCR repertoires of about 5 healthy adults to estimate repertoire size and the extent of clonotype sharing between individuals. Leukapheresis yielded between about 0.94 and 9.5 billion PBMCs per donor. For each donor, three plates each were used for CD4 naive and CD4 memory, two plates were used for CD8 naive, and one plate was used for CD8 memory. Different laboratories and diverse techniques were used to prepare libraries and sequence TCR repertoires, to increase sequencing depth and limit assay-specific biases. Results and caveats for the whole study, not just this receptor: Estimated clonotype richness was generally larger for naive than for memory subsets. Even with the large sequencing depth, rarefaction of the sorted-subset datasets indicated that sequencing was incomplete. Clonotypes shared by all four sorted-subset donors showed higher generation probabilities than non-shared clonotypes. Because the study included only a small number of donors, the genetic and exposure-history diversity represented was limited. Sampling was limited to blood, and TCR repertoires in tissue likely differ from TCR repertoires in blood. Sharing across a few donors was observed for around 4.8% of naive CD4, about 4% of naive CD8, over 2% of memory CD4, and around 0.4% of memory CD8 clonotypes. Pairwise subsampling led to the expectation that sequencing depth would affect the degree of clonotype sharing among donors.

Healthy HIV-negative adults with no recently reported acute infections or vaccinations were included as donors. Every donor was a Caucasian adult living in Nashville, Tennessee, USA. CD4+ T cells were enriched by magnetic negative selection; naive cells were then positively selected on CD45RA, and the negative fraction formed the memory subset. After blood collection by leukapheresis, PBMCs were isolated using Ficoll-Histopaque density gradient centrifugation and then cryopreserved in the vapor phase of liquid nitrogen. Analytical flow cytometry was used to check the purity and quantity of every magnetically sorted T cell population. Genomic DNA was isolated from each sorted fraction and quantified by UV absorbance on a Nanodrop 2000c. TCR CDR3 regions were amplified from genomic DNA by multiplex PCR using the deep immunoSEQ assay. Genomic DNA extracted from each cell subset was distributed evenly over all wells of several immunoSEQ 96-well plates, and each plate served as one replicate. For sorted subsets, each replicate PCR was loaded with about 0.2 ug genomic DNA, equivalent to 25,000 to 35,000 T cell genomes. The purified libraries were quantified using a Qubit 3.0 fluorometer, sized with a Bioanalyzer 2100, and then quantified again using the KAPA Library Quantification kit. A separate single-read 150-cycle Illumina NextSeq 550 flow cell was used to sequence each immunoSEQ 96-well plate. Under the source paper's analysis protocol: Because the immunoSEQ output held only junctional sequences and lacked quality scores, the filtering could not match the filtering applied to full-length reads. To assign V/J genes and CDR3, sequences were annotated using PyIR, a Python wrapper for IgBLAST v1.9, with IMGT germline references. Any read was removed if the V/J assignment was weak (E-value above 1e-6), the CDR3 was missing, or the read contained stop codons, out-of-frame junctions, or ambiguous translated residues. V3J clonotypes were defined as sequences sharing the same inferred V gene, J gene, and CDR3 amino acid sequence. Percentage overlap between repertoires was computed as shared unique clonotypes divided by the size of the smaller repertoire. Three approaches were used to assess repertoire richness: RTK rarefaction, the Chao1 estimator, and Recon v2.1 estimates of unobserved clonotypes. OLGA was used to compute generation probabilities for all TCRbeta clonotypes that the gDNA method yielded from a handful of donors. TCRdb took over this immuneACCESS table, retaining in-frame rearrangements with V and J assigned. Such tables are incomplete; in checked studies, under half of the missing clones stem from an unresolved V gene, and the remainder is unexplained. V, J and clone size are those of that table, while D and trimming were read from the DNA. The sample table contains roughly 2.4 million clones; only one count was recorded for roughly 95% of them. Of the sample, less than 0.15% falls within the top ten clones.

The source is a man aged 18 to 29 in good health. The specimen was naive CD4+ T cells sorted from blood. This specimen's cell subset or site label, interpreted: CD45RA+ positively selected. Rearrangement joined TRBV9 to TRBJ1-6, with the D segment identity uncertain. The DNA sequence is given as TGTGCCAGCAGCGTAACGAGTCGAAATTCACCCCTCCACTTT. Its translation is CASSVTSRNSPLHF.